The 25 T cell receptor beta chains below were found in one sample sequenced in a study of cytomegalovirus exposure and HLA in healthy donors. Only in-frame clones appear in the TCRdb table, and some are missing; sequencing was by immunoSEQ multiplex PCR. Of 250,000 to 400,000 clones listed, 70% to 90% are singletons. The sequenced material came from PBMCs. The receptor set was obtained from a man under 40 in good health and CMV-seronegative.

The gene calls are TRBV6-5 and TRBJ2-2, with D tentatively TRBD1 (5 bases). Germline CDR1 and CDR2: MNHEY and SVGAGI. CDR3 length equals 15 residues. V lost 2 bases and J lost 2, with 9 bases in between. Written as DNA, the CDR3 is TGTGCCAGCAGTTACGACAGCATCAACACCGGGGAGCTGTTTTTT. The encoded protein is CASSYDSINTGELFF.

CDR3 sequence: CASSLASGGNTGELFF. Here the CDR3 DNA reads TGTGCCAGCAGCTTAGCTAGCGGGGGGAACACCGGGGAGCTGTTTTTT. The chain uses TRBV7-6 and TRBJ2-2; 9 positions agree with TRBD2. Per germline, CDR1 SGHVS and CDR2 FNYEAQ. V trimming: 0 bases; J trimming: 1 base; junction bases outside the gene matches: 0. The CDR3 covers 16 residues.

The chain is built from TRBV29-1 and TRBJ2-3, with TRBD2 matching over 14 bases. The CDR3 sequence is 15 residues long. Germline loops: CDR1 SQVTM, CDR2 ANQGSEA. The V segment lost 6 bases and the J segment 2 bases; nucleotides outside the gene matches: 4. The CDR3 nucleotides read TGCAGCGTCCGGGGACTAGCGGGGGCCACAGATACGCAGTATTTT. Translation gives CSVRGLAGATDTQYF.

This clone was detected a few times. The rearrangement uses TRBV13 and TRBJ1-5, with D unresolved. The germline V and J ends were trimmed by 5 bases and 6 bases, with 8 bases remaining between them. Looked up from germline, CDR1 is PRHDT and CDR2 is FYEKMQ (reference sequence). The CDR3 loop spans 12 amino acids. In DNA form, the CDR3 reads TGTGCCAGCAGCCGACCGGGTCAGCCCCAGCATTTT. Translating gives CASSRPGQPQHF.

CDR3 nucleotide sequence: TGCGCCAGCAGCTTGAGGCCGGGGGAGAATGAGCAGTTCTTC. Its translation is CASSLRPGENEQFF. The chain carries TRBV5-1 and TRBJ2-1, with D perhaps matching TRBD2 (6 bases). Germline values: CDR1 SGHRS, CDR2 YFSETQ. V was shortened by 1 base and J by 7 bases, with 12 bases between the two germline ends. The CDR3 has 14 amino acids.

The chain uses TRBV6-1 and TRBJ1-2; tentative D call: TRBD1 (5 bases). Trimming left V 3 bases short and J 5 bases short, with 13 bases between. CDR1 MNHNS and CDR2 SASEGT come from the germline V gene. There are 14 residues in the CDR3. As DNA, the CDR3 is TGTGCCAGCAGTGAGTCAGGGCGGGGATATGGCTACACCTTC. It encodes CASSESGRGYGYTF.

V and J are TRBV29-1 and TRBJ1-2, with 11 bases aligning to TRBD1. The CDR3 is made up of 13 amino acids. V trimming: 4 bases; J trimming: 8 bases; junction bases outside the gene matches: 6. The germline CDR1 and CDR2 sequences are SQVTM and ANQGSEA. The CDR3: CSVGTGGYTGYTF. CDR3 nucleotides: TGCAGCGTTGGGACAGGGGGCTATACGGGCTACACCTTC.

The V and J genes are TRBV2 and TRBJ1-1; D might be TRBD1 (6 bases). CDR3 length: 12 amino acids. V lost 5 bases to trimming and J lost 5 bases, with 9 bases between them. The germline V gene encodes CDR1 SNHLY and CDR2 FYNNEI. CDR3 nucleotide sequence: TGTGCCAGCAGTATCAGGGGAACTGAAGCTTTCTTT. Translation gives CASSIRGTEAFF.

The V gene is TRBV7-2, the J gene TRBJ2-1; TRBD1 agrees at 9 bases. Germline lookup yields CDR1 SGHTA and CDR2 FQGNSA. The CDR3 loop spans 15 amino acids. V trimming: 5 bases; J trimming: 5 bases; junction bases outside the gene matches: 7. Here the CDR3 reads CASSPDRGPNNEQFF. The CDR3 coding sequence is TGTGCCAGCAGCCCGGACAGGGGCCCCAACAATGAGCAGTTCTTC.

Concerning this clone: This sample includes further DNA sequences coding for the same CDR3. This rearrangement joins TRBV7-9 to TRBJ1-5; D not resolved. CDR3 length: 12 residues. V was cut by 1 base and J by 6 bases, with 4 bases left in between. Germline CDR1 and CDR2: SEHNR and FQNEAQ (reference sequence). CDR3: CASSLGGQPQHF. CDR3 bases: TGTGCCAGCAGCTTAGGAGGTCAGCCCCAGCATTTT.

This chain links TRBV30 with TRBJ1-5; 7 bases agree with TRBD1. The CDR3 runs to 15 residues. With V trimmed by 1 base and J by 2 bases, 5 bases remained unmatched. Germline V gene lookup returns CDR1 GTSNPN and CDR2 SVGIG (reference sequence). The CDR3: CAWSEGRGGNQPQHF. The CDR3 nucleotides are TGTGCCTGGAGTGAAGGCAGGGGGGGCAATCAGCCCCAGCATTTT.

This clone was detected only once. The chain couples TRBV6-5 to TRBJ2-5, with D tentatively TRBD1 (5 bases). CDR1 and CDR2 from the germline V gene are MNHEY and SVGAGI. V lost 6 bases to trimming and J lost 1 base, with 12 bases between them. This CDR3 is built from 14 residues. The CDR3 region is CASSGTGRQETQYF. CDR3 DNA sequence: TGTGCCAGCAGCGGTACAGGCCGCCAAGAGACCCAGTACTTC.

The genes are TRBV5-1 and TRBJ2-5, with TRBD1 matching 9 bases. Trimming took 1 base from V and 5 from J; bases not matched to a gene: 6. The germline gives CDR1 SGHRS, CDR2 YFSETQ. The CDR3 loop spans 15 amino acids. The CDR3 sequence is CASSLPQGARETQYF. Written as DNA, the CDR3 is TGCGCCAGCAGCTTGCCACAGGGGGCGCGGGAGACCCAGTACTTC. Together with reference TRBV5-1 and TRBJ2-5, the CDR3 gives the full variable domain: KAGVTQTPRYLIKTRGQQVTLSCSPISGHRSVSWYQQTPGQGLQFLFEYFSETQRNKGNFPGRFSGRQFSNSRSEMNVSTLELGDSALYLCASSLPQGARETQYFGPGTRLLVL.

This sequence joins TRBV2 and TRBJ1-5, with no clear D. The CDR3 has 14 residues. Germline V gene lookup returns CDR1 SNHLY and CDR2 FYNNEI. V was clipped by 4 bases and J by 0 bases, with 7 bases between them. CDR3 DNA sequence: TGTGCCAGCAGTGCGGTGATTAGCAATCAGCCCCAGCATTTT. Amino acids: CASSAVISNQPQHF.

CDR3 DNA: TGTGCCAGCAGCTTTTCCCGACAGGAGAAACTGTTTTTT. It is translated as CASSFSRQEKLFF. The V and J genes are TRBV5-6 and TRBJ1-4, with D possibly TRBD1 on 6 matching bases. CDR3 length equals 13 residues. Germline V gene lookup returns CDR1 SGHDT and CDR2 YYEEEE. Trimming removed 2 bases from V and 11 bases from J, with 13 bases in between.

The rearrangement links TRBV30 to TRBJ2-7; D unclear. The ends were cut back, 3 bases at V and 1 base at J, with 10 bases in the middle. Looked up from germline, CDR1 is GTSNPN and CDR2 is SVGIG (reference sequence). This CDR3 has 13 residues. The CDR3 bases are TGTGCCTGGAGGCGGATGAGTTCCTACGAGCAGTACTTC. Amino acids: CAWRRMSSYEQYF.

On this clone: Other DNA sequences from this sample encode an identical CDR3 as well. The V call is TRBV5-1, the J call TRBJ2-2, with TRBD2 identical over 10 bases. Germline CDR1 SGHRS, CDR2 YFSETQ. The CDR3 runs to 15 residues. J lost 6 bases, V lost 0 bases, and 2 bases had no gene match. CDR3 bases: TGCGCCAGCAGCTTGGTTCTAGCGGGGGCCGGGGAGCTGTTTTTT. Protein sequence: CASSLVLAGAGELFF.

This rearrangement joins TRBV7-9 to TRBJ2-7; tentatively, D is TRBD2 (6 bases). The V gene lost 6 bases and the J gene lost 2 bases, with 14 bases spanning the gap. Germline-derived CDR1 and CDR2 are SEHNR and FQNEAQ (reference sequence). CDR3 length: 14 residues. CDR3 sequence reads: CASSTAGSAYEQYF. In DNA form, the CDR3 reads TGTGCCAGCAGTACGGCGGGGAGCGCCTACGAGCAGTACTTC.

V and J are TRBV19 and TRBJ2-1; 7 bases align to TRBD1. The CDR3 spans 12 residues. Germline CDR1 reads LNHDA; CDR2 reads SQIVND (reference sequence). The ends lost 9 bases at V and 7 bases at J; junction bases unmatched: 6. This CDR3 reads CASRRQGNEQFF. The CDR3 nucleotides read TGTGCCAGCCGACGACAGGGAAATGAGCAGTTCTTC.

The chain uses TRBV11-2 and TRBJ1-5; the D gene is possibly TRBD1 (5 bases). The V gene's germline CDR1 is SGHAT and CDR2 FQNNGV. This CDR3 contains 14 residues. V was pared by 4 bases and J by 4 bases, with 11 bases between. CDR3 amino acids: CASSSQGGNQPQHF. In nucleotides, the CDR3 is TGTGCCAGCAGCTCGCAGGGAGGGAATCAGCCCCAGCATTTT. The variable domain in full, completed from reference TRBV11-2 and TRBJ1-5, reads EAGVAQSPRYKIIEKRQSVAFWCNPISGHATLYWYQQILGQGPKLLIQFQNNGVVDDSQLPKDRFSAERLKGVDSTLKIQPAKLEDSAVYLCASSSQGGNQPQHFGDGTRLSIL.

V gene TRBV27 combines with J gene TRBJ1-5, with D tentatively TRBD1 (6 bases). From germline, CDR1 is MNHEY and CDR2 SMNVEV (reference sequence). Deletions cut 5 bases from V and 2 bases from J, with 22 bases between. There are 18 residues in the CDR3. The DNA of the CDR3 is TGTGCCAGCAGTACGACGAGAAGGGGGTTTTCTGGCAATCAGCCCCAGCATTTT. Its translation: CASSTTRRGFSGNQPQHF.

The rearrangement links TRBV6-1 to TRBJ2-1, with TRBD1 matching over 7 bases. Trimming removed 6 bases from V and 4 bases from J; junction bases left unmatched: 9. The CDR3 is made up of 15 amino acids. The germline CDR1 and CDR2 sequences are MNHNS and SASEGT. This chain's CDR3 is CASRITGVRYNEQFF. DNA for the CDR3: TGTGCCAGCAGAATCACAGGGGTGCGGTACAATGAGCAGTTCTTC.

V usage is TRBV5-8 and J usage is TRBJ2-7; D gene ambiguous. Germline CDR1 SGHTS, CDR2 YDEGEE. The CDR3 covers 10 residues. V was clipped by 6 bases and J by 3 bases, with 4 bases between them. For the CDR3, the DNA is TGTGCCAGCAACTACTACGAGCAGTACTTC. Translation gives CASNYYEQYF.

The J gene is TRBJ1-3, the V gene TRBV5-8; D unclear. V gave up 1 base and J gave up 2 bases, with 7 bases separating them. Per the germline V gene, CDR1 is SGHTS and CDR2 is YDEGEE. This CDR3 comprises 14 residues. CDR3 in DNA: TGTGCCAGCAGCTTGATAGGAGCTGGAAACACCATATATTTT. Its translation is CASSLIGAGNTIYF.

The V and J genes are TRBV27 and TRBJ1-5; 7 bases line up with TRBD1. This CDR3 is 15 amino acids long. Germline lookup yields CDR1 MNHEY and CDR2 SMNVEV (reference sequence). V dropped 2 bases and J dropped 5; count of bases not matched to a gene: 6. The CDR3 coding sequence is TGTGCCAGCAGTTTAGGACAGGACGGCGATCAGCCCCAGCATTTT. This translates into CASSLGQDGDQPQHF.